The T cell receptor (beta chain) under discussion was sequenced for a study of cytomegalovirus exposure and HLA in healthy donors. Study-wide findings and caveats: Per published reports, the classifier diagnosed cytomegalovirus status with high specificity and sensitivity.

PCR was performed using 60 Vbeta and 13 Jbeta primers. Clones were sequenced by immunoSEQ multiplex PCR, and TCRdb holds only the in-frame ones, with some missing. The table includes about 150,000 clones, over 75% detected once. Note on this clone: What it binds is unknown.

This receptor was identified in a woman aged 25 to 45 in good health and CMV-seronegative. Material for sequencing was PBMCs.

CDR3 sequence (DNA): TGTGCCACAGGGAGGTGGGGCGTTGAAGCTTTCTTT. Amino acid sequence: CATGRWGVEAFF. The chain combines TRBV19 with TRBJ1-1, with a tentative D call TRBD1 (5 bases). Trimming removed 10 bases from V and 7 bases from J, with 16 bases in between. Germline V lookup: CDR1 LNHDA, CDR2 SQIVND (reference sequence). The CDR3 has 12 residues.